This entry concerns a single TCR beta chain. The data belong to a study of shared clonotypes between healthy human individuals. Clones were read by immunoSEQ multiplex PCR, and TCRdb kept only the in-frame ones, dropping some. The table records roughly 1.4 million clones, approximately 98.5% of them present only once. The V gene end was trimmed by 5 bases and the J gene end by 5 bases; junction bases not matched to a gene: 7. Germline V lookup: CDR1 SGHAT, CDR2 FQNNGV. CDR3 length: 15 residues. Specimen: naive CD4+ T cells sorted from blood. Noted subset: CD45RA+ positively selected. This TCR derives from a man aged 30-40 years in good health. V and J are TRBV11-2 and TRBJ2-7; 12 bases map to TRBD2. The CDR3 region has the DNA TGTGCCAGCAGCCAAGAACTAGCGGGAGGTAACGAGCAGTACTTC. Its translation: CASSQELAGGNEQYF. Full variable domain (rest looked up from reference TRBV11-2 and TRBJ2-7): EAGVAQSPRYKIIEKRQSVAFWCNPISGHATLYWYQQILGQGPKLLIQFQNNGVVDDSQLPKDRFSAERLKGVDSTLKIQPAKLEDSAVYLCASSQELAGGNEQYFGPGTRLTVT.